This T cell receptor beta chain emerged from a study of a mutant IDH1 vaccine in newly diagnosed glioma. Time point of the sample: baseline, week 1 (first vaccination visit). Treatment meaning: pre-vaccination baseline after standard-of-care therapy. For this clone: Its antigen is undetermined.

Study-wide points: Vaccine-induced immune responses occurred in 93.3% of patients.

The protocol was immunoSEQ multiplex PCR, while the TCRdb copy is restricted to in-frame clones and leaves out a portion. The sample lists approximately 54,000 clones, roughly 80% seen once, with around 21% in the top ten. Trimming pared 3 bases from V and 3 bases from J, leaving 9 bases between. The V gene's germline CDR1 is MDHEN and CDR2 SYDVKM. This CDR3 region has 14 residues. The TCR was taken from a man between 18 and 35 years old with glioma. Sequenced here: PBMCs, sampled from a glioma patient treated with radiotherapy, temozolomide or both. This rearrangement joins TRBV28 to TRBJ1-5; TRBD1 is a possible D gene (6 bases). The CDR3 DNA reads as TGTGCCAGCAGTTTGGACAGCATCAATCAGCCCCAGCATTTT. Its translation: CASSLDSINQPQHF.